The 9 T cell receptor beta chains below were found in one sample sequenced in a study of response to subunit inactivated influenza vaccine. TCRdb redid the calling of the RT-PCR reads with MiXCR, one entry per CDR3 protein. The sample records just over 300,000 distinct CDR3 sequences, around a fifth being singletons. This material consisted of PBMCs from blood, taken less than 22 months after vaccination. All receptors derive from a man aged 50-75 years who received an inactivated influenza vaccine.

The chain recombines TRBV27 with TRBJ2-5, with 11 bases matching TRBD2. The V segment lost 5 bases and the J segment 5 bases; nucleotides outside the gene matches: 7. Germline-derived CDR1 and CDR2 are MNHEY and SMNVEV (reference sequence). There are 15 residues in the CDR3. CDR3 protein: CASSRLAGGFETQYF. In DNA form, the CDR3 reads TGTGCCAGCAGTAGGCTAGCGGGGGGCTTCGAGACCCAGTACTTC.

The table lists this clonotype with a few counts. The chain has TRBV4-3 and TRBJ2-1; D might be TRBD1 (5 bases). Germline values: CDR1 LGHNA, CDR2 YSLEER. V lost 4 bases and J lost 7, with 17 bases in between. The CDR3 has 15 amino acids. The CDR3 region is CASSREYNRFNEQFF. The CDR3 nucleotides are TGCGCCAGCAGCCGAGAGTACAACAGGTTTAATGAGCAGTTCTTC.

This clonotype appeared a few times. The rearrangement uses TRBV5-1 and TRBJ2-1; D remains unclear. CDR1 SGHRS and CDR2 YFSETQ come from the germline V gene. The length of the CDR3 is 13 residues. With 0 bases removed from V and 8 bases from J, the gap between germline ends came to 9 bases. The CDR3 DNA reads as TGCGCCAGCAGCTTGGTAGGGCGCGATGAGCAGTTCTTC. It translates to CASSLVGRDEQFF.

The chain employs TRBV11-2 and TRBJ2-4; tentatively, D is TRBD1 (6 bases). The V gene lost 5 bases and the J gene lost 1 base, with 18 bases spanning the gap. The CDR3 is 17 amino acids. Germline V CDR1 and CDR2: SGHAT, FQNNGV. This CDR3 reads CASSLRLGAGAKNIQYF. Here the CDR3 DNA reads TGTGCCAGCAGCCTCAGGCTGGGGGCAGGTGCCAAAAACATTCAGTACTTC. The whole variable domain, filled in from reference TRBV11-2 and TRBJ2-4, reads EAGVAQSPRYKIIEKRQSVAFWCNPISGHATLYWYQQILGQGPKLLIQFQNNGVVDDSQLPKDRFSAERLKGVDSTLKIQPAKLEDSAVYLCASSLRLGAGAKNIQYFGAGTRLSVL.

The V call is TRBV28, the J call TRBJ2-3; TRBD2 might be the D (6 bases). Germline CDR1 and CDR2: MDHEN and SYDVKM. V was shortened by 2 bases and J by 6 bases, with 12 bases between the two germline ends. The CDR3 has 14 amino acids. The CDR3 bases are TGTGCCAGCAGTTTAGACGGGAGTGGTGATACGCAGTATTTT. Its protein is CASSLDGSGDTQYF. Filled out from reference TRBV28 and TRBJ2-3, the complete variable domain reads DVKVTQSSRYLVKRTGEKVFLECVQDMDHENMFWYRQDPGLGLRLIYFSYDVKMKEKGDIPEGYSVSREKKERFSLILESASTNQTSMYLCASSLDGSGDTQYFGPGTRLTVL.

V gene TRBV18 combines with J gene TRBJ2-5, with TRBD1 matching over 7 bases. V lost 6 bases and J lost 4; bases outside the gene matches: 17. CDR1 KGHSH and CDR2 LQKENI come from the germline V gene. There are 17 residues in the CDR3. The CDR3 DNA reads TGTGCCAGCTCGCCTCCTGCTTCAGAACAGGGGAGAGAGACCCAGTACTTC. Its translation: CASSPPASEQGRETQYF.

This clonotype was seen many times. The chain is built from TRBV12-3 or TRBV12-4 and TRBJ1-2; weak D call: TRBD1 (6 bases). Trimming stripped 1 base from V and 7 bases from J, with 10 bases between. The CDR3 contains 13 residues. Here the CDR3 reads CASSLVTGSGYTF. The CDR3, as DNA: TGTGCCAGCAGTTTAGTAACAGGGAGTGGCTACACCTTC.

This clonotype was seen only a few times. This chain uses TRBV4-1 with TRBJ1-2; no clear D. Germline V lookup: CDR1 MGHRA, CDR2 YSYEKL. Trimming removed 4 bases at V and 2 bases at J, with 14 bases between. CDR3 size: 15 residues. The DNA of the CDR3 is TGCGCCAGCAGCCTCACCGGGCGCGAAAACTATGGCTACACCTTC. Protein: CASSLTGRENYGYTF.

In this sample, this clonotype turned up many times. This sequence joins TRBV6-1 and TRBJ1-5, with D perhaps matching TRBD1 (5 bases). Trimming took 2 bases from V and 7 from J, leaving 9 bases between them. The CDR3 has 13 residues. Germline V gene lookup returns CDR1 MNHNS and CDR2 SASEGT. CDR3 residues: CASSESWGQPQHF. CDR3 coding DNA: TGTGCCAGCAGTGAATCTTGGGGGCAGCCCCAGCATTTT.